Below, one T cell receptor beta chain is given with its context. Only in-frame clones appear in the TCRdb table, and some are missing; sequencing was by immunoSEQ multiplex PCR. In the table there are tens of thousands of clones, about four fifths of which are singletons. This entry is derived from a study of blood T cell repertoires in COVID-19. In the study overall: From the United States, Italy and Spain came samples of acute and convalescent COVID-19. Sources were T cells, B-cell-depleted T cells, or PBMCs; the material itself was cDNA or gDNA.

Germline CDR1 and CDR2: GTSNPN and SVGIG (reference sequence). V lost 3 bases and J 3 bases, leaving 12 bases between the germline ends. CDR3 length: 13 amino acids. The chain carries TRBV30 and TRBJ2-7, with unresolved D. Sequenced input: peripheral blood. The TCR comes from an older woman with acute or convalescent COVID-19. In DNA form, the CDR3 reads TGTGCCTGGAGACCGGGTTCCCGCTACGAGCAGTACTTC. It yields the protein CAWRPGSRYEQYF.